Listed below are T cell receptor beta chains from one sample, sequenced in a study of blood T cells in healthy people across ages. A single record per CDR3 protein comes from TCRdb applying MiXCR to the 5' RACE reads. In the table there are roughly 1.4 million distinct CDR3 sequences, around 55% of which are singletons. Material: blood. These receptors were taken from a man between 18 and 29 years old in good health. CDR3s include the opening cysteine and the closing phenylalanine or tryptophan.

V gene | CDR3 protein
TRBV29-1 | CSVDQREGLASTDTQYF
TRBV20-1 | CSARDASTDTQYF
TRBV5-1 | CASSFQRGNEQYF
TRBV27 | CASSWTGRANYGYTF
TRBV11-2 | CASSLDQYGYTF
TRBV7-6 | CASSLGFADRVGEQFF
TRBV5-1 | CATTGTGAEAFF
TRBV25-1 | CASSVRGKWDEQFF
TRBV7-9 | CASSLVTSGGARDEQFF
TRBV5-1 | CASSLEGESYNEQFF
TRBV4-1 | CASSQGSGPYEQYF
TRBV7-8 | CASSSFPLAGGPMDTQYF
TRBV27 | CASSPGPYSNQPQHF
TRBV20-1 | CSARVKGAGGYTF
TRBV18 | CASSPQGTTNEKLFF
TRBV4-1 | CASSQAKRLKKEDTQYF
TRBV29-1 | CSVGLQGYEQYF
TRBV7-9 | CASTSKGGPNNEQFF
TRBV7-9 | CASSSLRVSSYEQYF
TRBV20-1 | CSARDGANIQYF
TRBV4-1 | CASSQTGLQSPLHF
TRBV20-1 | CSAREGAGGDTQYF
TRBV4-3 | CASSPRNGNQPYEQYF
TRBV12-3/TRBV12-4 | CASSLTGQGEEKLFF
TRBV9 | CASSASLGSGELFF
TRBV16 | CASSPIGYEQFF
TRBV18 | CASSPPEGLTDTQYF
TRBV25-1 | CASGSGGKETQYF
TRBV9 | CASSVNEGSYNEQFF
TRBV25-1 | CASSDPSITGTQYF
TRBV15 | CATSIGVGNQPQHF
TRBV3-1 | CASSPPGSGSASYEQYF
TRBV4-1 | CASSRSAGGTEDFF
TRBV19 | CASSMGLSNEQFF
TRBV20-1 | CSALTGGAYEQYF
TRBV5-1 | CASSPSDRAATNEKLFF
TRBV7-6 | CASKEEAGGYEQYF
TRBV7-6 | CASRGAWQGDGYTF
TRBV11-3 | CASSGRNTDTQYF
TRBV7-2 | CASSFTLAETQYF
TRBV28 | CASSFLATQYF
TRBV7-9 | CASSPDPGHEQYF
TRBV25-1 | CASSRGTSSYEQYF
TRBV6-2/TRBV6-3 | CASSYDPSGPSTDTQYF
TRBV10-2 | CASSPNRGLGGYTF
TRBV20-1 | CSAKTTGVSGYTF